A single sample is the source of the 20 T cell receptor beta chains below, sequenced in a study of blood T cell repertoires in COVID-19. This table comes from immunoSEQ multiplex PCR, and its TCRdb copy is limited to in-frame clones, with some not included. The table includes 90,000 to 130,000 clones, roughly 81% detected once. Material: peripheral blood. The receptors originated from a middle-aged man with acute or convalescent COVID-19.

V usage is TRBV15 and J usage is TRBJ1-4; possible D gene TRBD1, 6 bases. The CDR3 runs to 15 residues. V shed 2 bases and J shed 4 bases, with 11 bases lying between them. Germline CDR1 is LNHNV and CDR2 is YYDKDF (reference sequence). In DNA form, the CDR3 reads TGTGCCACCAGCAGACTAAACAGGGTTAATGAAAAACTGTTTTTT. It translates to CATSRLNRVNEKLFF.

The chain uses TRBV13 and TRBJ1-2, with D maybe TRBD1 (6 bases). The germline V gene has CDR1 PRHDT and CDR2 FYEKMQ (reference sequence). The CDR3 spans 15 residues. The ends were cut back, 4 bases at V and 3 bases at J, with 15 bases in the middle. The CDR3 is CASSYPAGAHYGYTF. In DNA form, the CDR3 reads TGTGCCAGCAGCTACCCCGCGGGGGCTCACTATGGCTACACCTTC.

The table lists this clone with a few counts. The chain uses TRBV6-7 and TRBJ2-5; 8 bases are a match to TRBD1. TRBV6-7 is an ORF; its function is uncertain. Trimming cost V 7 bases and J 1 base; bases outside gene matches: 8. The CDR3 loop spans 15 amino acids. In DNA, the CDR3 is TGTGCCAGCACCCAGGACAGGGTTCTCCAAGAGACCCAGTACTTC. Its protein is CASTQDRVLQETQYF.

This rearrangement joins TRBV29-1 to TRBJ1-1; the D gene is possibly TRBD1 (6 bases). The V end lost 4 bases, the J end lost 1 base, and 10 bases lay between the germline ends. Germline V gives CDR1 SQVTM, CDR2 ANQGSEA. The CDR3 spans 13 residues. The CDR3 reads CSVGRGRNTEAFF. For the CDR3, the DNA is TGCAGCGTTGGAAGGGGGAGGAACACTGAAGCTTTCTTT.

This clone was recorded only once. The gene calls are TRBV6-5 and TRBJ2-5; 11 nucleotides align to TRBD1. The V gene end was trimmed by 6 bases and the J gene end by 5 bases; junction bases not matched to a gene: 8. There are 15 residues in the CDR3. Germline-derived CDR1 and CDR2 are MNHEY and SVGAGI. The CDR3 loop reads CASRRTGGFRETQYF. CDR3 DNA: TGTGCCAGCAGGAGGACAGGGGGCTTCAGGGAGACCCAGTACTTC.

The J gene is TRBJ2-5, the V gene TRBV18; TRBD1 matches 7 bases. The V gene end was trimmed by 6 bases and the J gene end by 5 bases; junction bases not matched to a gene: 9. This CDR3 is built from 14 residues. Germline V gene sequence: CDR1 KGHSH, CDR2 LQKENI. CDR3 coding DNA: TGTGCCAGCTCGCCGGGACAGAGCCCCGAGACCCAGTACTTC. Its protein product is CASSPGQSPETQYF.

CDR3 in DNA: TGTGCCAGCAGCTTCCAGGGGGCGGCTAATGAAAAACTGTTTTTT. This encodes CASSFQGAANEKLFF. The chain carries TRBV7-8 and TRBJ1-4; 8 positions agree with TRBD1. The trim removed 3 bases at V and 3 bases at J, leaving 3 bases unmatched. This CDR3 comprises 15 residues. From germline, CDR1 is SGHVS and CDR2 FQNEAQ.

The V and J genes are TRBV7-6 and TRBJ2-5; 15 bases agree with TRBD2. The germline V gene has CDR1 SGHVS and CDR2 FNYEAQ. This CDR3 contains 18 residues. With 3 bases clipped from V and 1 base from J, the junction kept 6 bases outside the gene matches. CDR3 nucleotides: TGTGCCAGCAGCTTGGGACTAGCGGGGGGCCCTTTCCAAGAGACCCAGTACTTC. Residues: CASSLGLAGGPFQETQYF.

The chain links TRBV28 to TRBJ1-1; TRBD1 matches 7 bases. This CDR3 is built from 14 residues. The germline V gene encodes CDR1 MDHEN and CDR2 SYDVKM. The V segment lost 5 bases and the J segment 3 bases; nucleotides outside the gene matches: 6. The chain's CDR3 is CASSLTGWDTEAFF. In DNA form, the CDR3 reads TGTGCCAGCAGTCTGACAGGGTGGGACACTGAAGCTTTCTTT.

V and J are TRBV19 and TRBJ2-3; perhaps TRBD2 as D (6 bases). Germline V CDR1 and CDR2: LNHDA, SQIVND (reference sequence). The V end was cut by 5 bases, the J end by 3 bases, with 15 bases between. The CDR3 loop spans 15 amino acids. CDR3 protein: CASSPGDSQTDTQYF. For the CDR3, the DNA is TGTGCCAGTAGTCCGGGAGACAGCCAAACAGATACGCAGTATTTT.

The V gene is TRBV3-1 (or the pseudogene TRBV3-2), the J gene TRBJ1-3; 8 bases are a match to TRBD1. The CDR3 sequence is 15 residues long. CDR1 is LGHDT and CDR2 is YNNKEL in the germline V gene (reference sequence). Unmatched junction bases numbered 8, after V lost 6 bases and J lost 4 bases. The CDR3 region has the DNA TGTGCCAGCAGTTTCGCCGGGACAGGCGGAAACACCATATATTTT. Translated: CASSFAGTGGNTIYF.

The V and J genes are TRBV20-1 and TRBJ2-5; 9 bases map to TRBD2. Germline V gene lookup returns CDR1 DFQATT and CDR2 SNEGSKA (reference sequence). V shed 3 bases and J 1 base; nucleotides not matched to a gene: 18. The CDR3 covers 19 residues. CDR3 region: CSASTPRGAGGLIQETQYF. The CDR3 nucleotides read TGCAGTGCTAGTACCCCCCGGGGGGCGGGGGGGCTCATCCAAGAGACCCAGTACTTC.

This sequence joins TRBV10-3 and TRBJ2-1, with TRBD1 matching over 8 bases. The CDR3 has 13 residues. J lost 3 bases, V lost 8 bases, and 3 bases had no gene match. The germline CDR1 and CDR2 sequences are ENHRY and SYGVKD. CDR3 amino acids: CAIGTGLYNEQFF. The DNA of the CDR3 is TGTGCCATCGGGACAGGACTCTACAATGAGCAGTTCTTC.

V usage is TRBV6-5 and J usage is TRBJ2-1; TRBD1 matches at 10 bases. V was clipped by 5 bases and J by 6 bases; unmatched bases: 7. Germline CDR1 and CDR2: MNHEY and SVGAGI. The CDR3 is made up of 15 amino acids. Written as DNA, the CDR3 is TGTGCCAGCAGTCAGACAGGGGGCGCAAGCAATGAGCAGTTCTTC. As protein: CASSQTGGASNEQFF.

This rearrangement joins TRBV28 to TRBJ1-5; unclear D gene. Germline CDR1 is MDHEN and CDR2 is SYDVKM. Trimming removed 3 bases at V and 0 bases at J, with 9 bases between. The CDR3 consists of 15 residues. CDR3: CASSFGRHSNQPQHF. The DNA of the CDR3 is TGTGCCAGCAGTTTCGGTAGACATAGCAATCAGCCCCAGCATTTT.

A single count supports this clone. V is TRBV3-1 (or the pseudogene TRBV3-2) and J is TRBJ1-1; a weak D match, TRBD1 (5 bases). The CDR3 spans 15 residues. Looked up from germline, CDR1 is LGHDT and CDR2 is YNNKEL (reference sequence). Trimming left V 6 bases short and J 1 base short, with 15 bases between. The CDR3 region has the DNA TGTGCCAGCAGTCCCTTCAGGGTTGGGAACACTGAAGCTTTCTTT. Its protein is CASSPFRVGNTEAFF.

V gene TRBV5-5 combines with J gene TRBJ2-7; 9 bases are a match to TRBD2. V lost 0 bases and J lost 6; bases outside the gene matches: 7. The CDR3 extends over 15 amino acids. CDR1 is SGHKS, CDR2 YYEKEE, per germline (reference sequence). The CDR3 reads CASSLVIAGAGEQYF. Here the CDR3 DNA reads TGTGCCAGCAGCTTGGTAATAGCGGGAGCTGGCGAGCAGTACTTC. Complete variable domain (other parts from reference TRBV5-5 and TRBJ2-7): DAGVTQSPTHLIKTRGQQVTLRCSPISGHKSVSWYQQVLGQGPQFIFQYYEKEERGRGNFPDRFSARQFPNYSSELNVNALLLGDSALYLCASSLVIAGAGEQYFGPGTRLTVT.

The genes are TRBV28 and TRBJ1-5, with D perhaps TRBD1 (5 bases). The CDR3 sequence is 15 residues long. From germline, CDR1 is MDHEN and CDR2 SYDVKM. V was pared by 2 bases and J by 7 bases, with 15 bases between. The CDR3 reads CASSLGGVGGQPQHF. DNA for the CDR3: TGTGCCAGCAGTTTAGGCGGTGTGGGGGGGCAGCCCCAGCATTTT.

V usage is TRBV10-3 and J usage is TRBJ1-1, with 10 bases identical to TRBD1. This CDR3 has 15 residues. The V gene end was trimmed by 3 bases and the J gene end by 6 bases; junction bases not matched to a gene: 7. Germline-derived CDR1 and CDR2 are ENHRY and SYGVKD. In DNA, the CDR3 is TGTGCCATCAGTGACCGGGACAGGGGAGTATCTGAAGCTTTCTTT. Translation: CAISDRDRGVSEAFF.

The genes are TRBV6-5 and TRBJ1-5, with TRBD1 identical over 8 bases. This CDR3 has 15 residues. CDR1 is MNHEY and CDR2 is SVGAGI in the germline V gene. The V gene end was trimmed by 5 bases and the J gene end by 1 base; junction bases not matched to a gene: 4. The CDR3 nucleotides are TGTGCCAGCAGTCACCGGGACAGGAGCAATCAGCCCCAGCATTTT. Translating gives CASSHRDRSNQPQHF.